The rows below give T cell receptor beta chains drawn from one sample of a study of beta chain features in type 1 diabetes. Repertoires were generated with immunoSEQ multiplex PCR, while TCRdb's copy carries only in-frame clones and drops some. The repertoire has around 300,000 clones, around 10% of them found once; the top ten carry around 0.015%. The sequenced sample consisted of naive CD4+ T cells from blood. The receptors derive from a woman in her 30s in good health. Each CDR3 is given without its conserved first and last residue. Each record gives: J gene, V gene, CDR3 protein.

j_gene: TRBJ2-1; v_gene: TRBV18; CDR3aa: ASSPSDSSYNEQF
j_gene: TRBJ2-7; v_gene: TRBV6-6; CDR3aa: ATLGQGFSSYEQY
j_gene: TRBJ1-1; v_gene: TRBV19; CDR3aa: ASSYTGVNTEAF
j_gene: TRBJ1-2; v_gene: TRBV11-2; CDR3aa: ASSLAGQGHGYT
j_gene: TRBJ1-4; v_gene: TRBV30; CDR3aa: AWGHRGATNEKLF
j_gene: TRBJ1-5; v_gene: TRBV28; CDR3aa: ASSVSNQPQH
j_gene: TRBJ2-2; v_gene: TRBV5-4; CDR3aa: ASSSLSGTGNTGELF
j_gene: TRBJ2-7; v_gene: TRBV4-2; CDR3aa: ASSQDGTFSEQY
j_gene: TRBJ2-5; v_gene: TRBV10-3; CDR3aa: AISGAGGPGETQY
j_gene: TRBJ2-2; v_gene: TRBV28; CDR3aa: ASSGTSRHTGELF
j_gene: TRBJ2-1; v_gene: TRBV18; CDR3aa: ASSPPGTSGTEQF
j_gene: TRBJ1-2; v_gene: TRBV27; CDR3aa: ASSSQGAYGYT
j_gene: TRBJ2-1; v_gene: TRBV28; CDR3aa: ASSPAGDQPDNEQF
j_gene: TRBJ2-5; v_gene: TRBV18; CDR3aa: ASSPRAGANQETQY
j_gene: TRBJ2-1; v_gene: TRBV9; CDR3aa: ASSVGGYDNEQF
j_gene: TRBJ2-1; v_gene: TRBV5-1; CDR3aa: ASSLRLAGEFPYNEQF
j_gene: TRBJ2-1; v_gene: TRBV29-1; CDR3aa: SVERQGSRNEQF
j_gene: TRBJ2-5; v_gene: TRBV9; CDR3aa: ASSVGGTASQETQY
j_gene: TRBJ2-3; v_gene: TRBV18; CDR3aa: ASSPGAHTDTQY
j_gene: TRBJ2-1; v_gene: TRBV7-2; CDR3aa: ASSLNKIAIEQF
j_gene: TRBJ2-1; v_gene: TRBV18; CDR3aa: ASSLNPGQQGNEQF
j_gene: TRBJ2-7; v_gene: TRBV6-5; CDR3aa: ASSYSQNYEQY
j_gene: TRBJ1-5; v_gene: TRBV7-6; CDR3aa: ASSQPRRSRDRGGSNQPQH
j_gene: TRBJ2-2; v_gene: TRBV15; CDR3aa: ATSIGRQNTGELF
j_gene: TRBJ2-3; v_gene: TRBV27; CDR3aa: ASSSPGTDTQY
j_gene: TRBJ2-1; v_gene: TRBV5-6; CDR3aa: ASSLRYLAGINEQF
j_gene: TRBJ2-5; v_gene: TRBV7-2; CDR3aa: ASSLVGTGEETQY
j_gene: TRBJ2-1; v_gene: TRBV18; CDR3aa: ASSPLAGGYNEQF
j_gene: TRBJ1-2; v_gene: TRBV2; CDR3aa: ASSAQGTADYGYT
j_gene: NA; v_gene: TRBV9; CDR3aa: ASGRDYEQY
j_gene: TRBJ1-4; v_gene: TRBV29-1; CDR3aa: SVVQGGNEKLF
j_gene: TRBJ1-3; v_gene: TRBV27; CDR3aa: ASSRPDTRSGNTIY
j_gene: TRBJ1-2; v_gene: TRBV4-3; CDR3aa: ASSQQRRGIYYGYT
j_gene: TRBJ1-3; v_gene: TRBV7-9; CDR3aa: ASSPRQQGSGNTIY
j_gene: TRBJ1-2; v_gene: TRBV9; CDR3aa: ASSARTGNYGYT
j_gene: TRBJ2-5; v_gene: TRBV4-3; CDR3aa: ASSQTLAGQETQY
j_gene: TRBJ1-5; v_gene: TRBV4-2; CDR3aa: ASSQGEGQENNQPQH
j_gene: TRBJ2-2; v_gene: TRBV30; CDR3aa: AWRAIIRDRGNTGELF
j_gene: TRBJ2-6; v_gene: TRBV4-2; CDR3aa: ASSQDPRTGANVLT
j_gene: TRBJ2-7; v_gene: TRBV29-1; CDR3aa: SVEDGTGGMYEQY